This TCR beta chain comes out of a study of shared clonotypes between healthy human individuals. Overall study: Donors were a couple of women and a few men aged 18 to 49. A donor's plate count was three for CD4 naive and three for CD4 memory; CD8 naive had two and CD8 memory one. General study results and limits: A few donors showed sharing of about 4.7% of naive CD4 clonotypes. Specimens sampled were limited to blood, with tissue repertoires likely differing.

In the case of this clone: Its antigen is currently unknown.

Germline values: CDR1 MNHEY, CDR2 SMNVEV (reference sequence). This CDR3 region has 11 residues. V lost 8 bases, J lost 3 bases, and 5 bases lay in between. Libraries were prepared by immunoSEQ multiplex PCR; TCRdb keeps only in-frame clonotypes and omits some of them. Among approximately 1.4 million clones listed, 95% to 99% were seen once. The rearrangement uses TRBV27 and TRBJ1-5; D gene unclear. Input material: naive CD4+ T cells sorted from blood. Subset noted: CD45RA+ positively selected. The TCR sequence derives from a man aged 30 to 39 in good health. CDR3 DNA: TGTGCCAGCGGTCTCAATCAGCCCCAGCATTTT. Amino acid sequence: CASGLNQPQHF.